The 8 T cell receptor beta chains reported below all come from one sample, sequenced in a study of T cell responses to AZD1222 COVID-19 vaccine (dated by TCRdb to 2020 to 2022). What this sample's time point label stands for: baseline before first vaccination. The method behind the library was the immunoSEQ multiplex PCR assay. TCRdb limited this immuneACCESS table to in-frame rearrangements with V and J called. A share of clones is missing; checked studies link under half to unresolved V genes, and the rest is unexplained. In this sample the table shows around 30,000 clones, approximately 89% of which occur a single time. The ten top clones hold under 50% of the sample. This specimen consisted of peripheral blood, obtained on day 0 of AZD1222 vaccination. The receptors shown here come from an adult in good health.

The rearrangement joins TRBV9 to TRBJ1-5; tentative D call: TRBD1 (6 bases). This CDR3 comprises 13 residues. With 2 bases removed from V and 7 bases from J, the gap between germline ends came to 10 bases. In germline, CDR1 is SGDLS, CDR2 YYNGEE. CDR3 loop: CASSVDSYQPQHF. The CDR3 DNA is TGTGCCAGCAGCGTGGACAGCTACCAGCCCCAGCATTTT.

The rearrangement links TRBV3-1 (or the pseudogene TRBV3-2) to TRBJ2-3; D is perhaps TRBD2 (6 bases). Germline V gene data show CDR1 as LGHDT and CDR2 as YNNKEL (reference sequence). V gave up 4 bases and J gave up 3 bases, with 11 bases separating them. The CDR3 contains 14 residues. For the CDR3, the DNA is TGTGCCAGCAGCCCGGGGCGGGAAACAGATACGCAGTATTTT. This sequence encodes CASSPGRETDTQYF.

This chain uses TRBV6-2 or TRBV6-3 with TRBJ1-5; TRBD1 agrees at 8 bases. The trim removed 4 bases at V and 1 base at J, leaving 6 bases unmatched. Germline assignment: CDR1 MNHEY and CDR2 SVGEGT. The CDR3 sequence is 16 residues long. The DNA of the CDR3 is TGTGCCAGCAGTTCATCAGGGGGCGCAAGCAATCAGCCCCAGCATTTT. It is translated as CASSSSGGASNQPQHF.

V and J are TRBV6-2 or TRBV6-3 and TRBJ1-1; TRBD1 matches 7 bases. The junction had 7 bases not matched to a gene; V was cut back by 5 bases and J by 10 bases. Germline lookup yields CDR1 MNHEY and CDR2 SVGEGT. The CDR3 spans 12 residues. In DNA form, the CDR3 reads TGTGCCAGCAGTAATGGACAGGTTAGAGCTTTCTTT. Protein product: CASSNGQVRAFF.

This clone was detected only once. V usage is TRBV7-9 and J usage is TRBJ1-1; 7 nucleotides line up with TRBD1. This CDR3 has 15 residues. Per germline, CDR1 SEHNR and CDR2 FQNEAQ (reference sequence). The V gene end was trimmed by 7 bases and the J gene end by 4 bases; junction bases not matched to a gene: 12. CDR3 protein: CASMLGGSGSTEAFF. The DNA of the CDR3 is TGTGCCAGCATGCTAGGGGGCTCGGGGAGCACTGAAGCTTTCTTT.

This chain links TRBV12-3 or TRBV12-4 with TRBJ2-7; D gene unclear. V was trimmed by 6 bases and J by 7 bases, leaving 10 bases between them. This CDR3 comprises 11 residues. CDR3 in amino acids: CASSSLREQYF. DNA for the CDR3: TGTGCCAGCAGCTCCCTCAGGGAGCAGTACTTC.

The chain has TRBV5-4 and TRBJ1-3; no definite D call. The germline V gene has CDR1 SGHNT and CDR2 YYREEE (reference sequence). V shed 0 bases and J shed 2 bases, with 15 bases lying between them. The CDR3 totals 17 residues. CDR3 protein: CASSLGGAGLAGNTIYF. CDR3 nucleotide sequence: TGTGCCAGCAGCTTGGGAGGAGCGGGGTTGGCTGGAAACACCATATATTTT.

This rearrangement joins TRBV12-5 to TRBJ1-5, with TRBD1 identical over 11 bases. Germline assignment: CDR1 LGHNT and CDR2 FRNRAP. J was trimmed by 6 bases and V by 6 bases; bases with no gene match: 10. CDR3 length equals 16 residues. This chain's CDR3 is CASGPRTGGVSQPQHF. The DNA of the CDR3 is TGTGCTAGTGGGCCTCGGACAGGGGGCGTGTCTCAGCCCCAGCATTTT.